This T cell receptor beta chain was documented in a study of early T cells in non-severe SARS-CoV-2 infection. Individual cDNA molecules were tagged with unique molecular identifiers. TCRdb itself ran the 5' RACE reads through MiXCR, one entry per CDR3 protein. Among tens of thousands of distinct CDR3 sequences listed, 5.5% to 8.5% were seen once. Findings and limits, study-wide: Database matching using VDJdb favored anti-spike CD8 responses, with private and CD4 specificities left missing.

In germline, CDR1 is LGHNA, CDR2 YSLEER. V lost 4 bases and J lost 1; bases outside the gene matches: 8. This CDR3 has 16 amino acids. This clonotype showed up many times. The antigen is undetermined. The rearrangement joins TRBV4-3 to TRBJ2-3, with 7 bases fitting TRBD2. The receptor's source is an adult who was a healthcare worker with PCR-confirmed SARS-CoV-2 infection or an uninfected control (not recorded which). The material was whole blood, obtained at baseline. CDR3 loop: CASSLEIREGTDTQYF. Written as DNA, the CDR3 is TGCGCCAGCAGCCTAGAGATCCGGGAGGGCACAGATACGCAGTATTTT.